This section outlines one T cell receptor beta chain sequence together with its context. The data were taken from a study of CD8+ T cells in alopecia areata. Alopecia areata patients gave lesional scalp punch biopsies and peripheral blood samples. The V end was cut by 1 base, the J end by 2 bases, with 12 bases between. This CDR3 is built from 15 residues. The germline V gene has CDR1 MGHDK and CDR2 SYGVNS. Extraction of RNA preceded its reverse transcription into cDNA, which served as the sequencing template. Using immunoSEQ multiplex PCR, the repertoire was profiled, and TCRdb retains in-frame clones only, with some absent. The sample gives some 11,000 clones, approximately 52% of which show up once; about an eighth is in the top ten.

This sequence was found in a human donor with alopecia areata. The chain recombines TRBV25-1 with TRBJ2-7, with D possibly TRBD2 on 7 matching bases. Material for sequencing was skin. CDR3 in DNA: TGTGCCAGCAGTGAATGGGGGCTAGCGGCCTACGAGCAGTACTTC. Encoded protein: CASSEWGLAAYEQYF.